Listed below are T cell receptor beta chains from one sample, sequenced in a study of beta chain features in type 1 diabetes. Measured with immunoSEQ multiplex PCR; TCRdb has only the in-frame clones, and not every one. Of 150,000 to 180,000 clones in the sample, 8.1% were seen once. Sequencing input: central memory CD4+ T cells from blood. The receptors stem from a man between 18 and 29 years old in good health. Each CDR3 is given with its conserved first and last residue. A D gene is named only where the DNA matches it firmly. The size entry is marked missing in some rows and otherwise reads once, few, many or a size class.

length	V	D	J	size	CDR3	DNA
14	TRBV5-1	TRBD1	TRBJ2-7	few	CASSWRDRPYEQYF	TGCGCCAGCAGCTGGAGGGACAGGCCCTACGAGCAGTACTTC
15	TRBV28	TRBD2	TRBJ2-3	.	CASSLTGTTTDTQYF	TGTGCCAGCAGTTTAACCGGGACTACCACAGATACGCAGTATTTT
14	TRBV7-2	TRBD1	TRBJ1-1	.	CASSPGTGHWGAFF	TGTGCCAGCAGCCCTGGGACAGGGCATTGGGGTGCTTTCTTT
14	TRBV4-2	.	TRBJ1-1	.	CASSQDSRNTEAFF	TGTGCCAGCAGCCAAGATAGTAGGAACACTGAAGCTTTCTTT
16	TRBV28	TRBD1	TRBJ2-6	.	CASSSGQTSGANVLTF	TGTGCCAGCAGTTCGGGACAGACCTCTGGGGCCAACGTCCTGACTTTC
14	TRBV13	.	TRBJ1-1	few	CASSRRSRVDKAFF	TGTGCCAGCAGCCGTAGGTCCCGGGTGGACAAAGCTTTCTTT
12	TRBV29-1	.	TRBJ1-1	.	CSVRGGDTEAFF	TGCAGCGTCAGAGGCGGGGACACTGAAGCTTTCTTT
18	TRBV7-9	.	TRBJ1-5	.	CASSFGYDGVSRNQPQHF	TGTGCCAGCAGCTTCGGTTATGACGGGGTATCGAGGAATCAGCCCCAGCATTTT
15	TRBV19	TRBD1	TRBJ2-5	few	CASTTHGTGGETQYF	TGTGCCAGTACCACCCACGGGACAGGCGGAGAGACCCAGTACTTC
14	TRBV5-5	.	TRBJ1-2	.	CASSLNTDQPGYTF	TGTGCCAGCAGCTTGAATACAGATCAACCTGGCTACACCTTC
14	TRBV30	.	TRBJ2-3	many	CAWSVSLSTDTQYF	TGTGCCTGGAGTGTATCCCTTAGCACAGATACGCAGTATTTT
15	TRBV6-6	.	TRBJ2-4	many	CASKRTSLAKNIQYF	TGTGCCAGCAAACGAACGAGCTTAGCCAAAAACATTCAGTACTTC
15	TRBV19	.	TRBJ2-3	.	CASSFSAGSKDTQYF	TGTGCCAGTAGTTTCTCGGCGGGATCGAAAGATACGCAGTATTTT
16	TRBV5-1	TRBD2	TRBJ2-3	.	CASSGELAGAADTQYF	TGCGCCAGCAGCGGTGAACTAGCGGGAGCAGCAGATACGCAGTATTTT
13	TRBV7-7	TRBD2	TRBJ2-3	many	CASSLAGVDTQYF	TGTGCTAGCAGCTTAGCGGGAGTTGATACGCAGTATTTT
16	TRBV5-6	.	TRBJ2-7	.	CASSLRTTGYSYEQYF	TGTGCCAGCAGCCTCCGCACGACAGGCTACTCCTACGAGCAGTACTTC
12	TRBV6-1	TRBD1	TRBJ1-1	few	CASSRQGPEAFF	TGTGCCAGCAGTCGACAGGGCCCTGAAGCTTTCTTT
15	TRBV6-5	TRBD1	TRBJ1-2	.	CASTNQVGTGYGYTF	TGTGCCAGCACGAATCAAGTGGGGACAGGTTATGGCTACACCTTC
14	TRBV7-3	TRBD1	TRBJ1-1	.	CASSDGTGDTEAFF	TGTGCCAGCAGCGATGGGACAGGTGACACTGAAGCTTTCTTT
15	TRBV30	.	TRBJ2-2	few	CAWSVLPGDTGELFF	TGTGCCTGGAGTGTACTACCAGGGGACACCGGGGAGCTGTTTTTT
15	TRBV29-1	TRBD1	TRBJ1-2	few	CSVETGTGTVSGYTF	TGCAGCGTTGAGACCGGGACAGGGACAGTTAGTGGCTACACCTTC
13	TRBV2	TRBD1	TRBJ1-1	few	CASSAGGNTEAFF	TGTGCCAGCAGTGCAGGGGGCAACACTGAAGCTTTCTTT
15	TRBV7-2	TRBD1	TRBJ2-1	few	CASSRQGVYYNEQFF	TGTGCCAGCAGCCGACAGGGAGTTTATTACAATGAGCAGTTCTTC
16	TRBV9	TRBD1	TRBJ2-3	.	CASSADRVGGTDTQYF	TGTGCCAGCAGCGCGGACAGGGTGGGGGGCACAGATACGCAGTATTTT
13	TRBV6-5	TRBD1	TRBJ1-5	few	CASSSQGGQPQHF	TGTGCCAGCAGTTCGCAGGGGGGTCAGCCCCAGCATTTT
17	TRBV28	TRBD1	TRBJ2-1	many	CASSTPWTGERGNEQFF	TGTGCCAGCAGTACGCCCTGGACAGGGGAAAGGGGCAATGAGCAGTTCTTC
13	TRBV7-2	.	TRBJ1-5	few	CASSLTRTQPQHF	TGTGCCAGCAGCTTAACACGAACTCAGCCCCAGCATTTT
14	TRBV27	.	TRBJ1-6	few	CASSLGQPGSPLHF	TGTGCCAGCAGTTTGGGGCAGCCTGGGTCACCCCTCCACTTT
16	TRBV28	TRBD1	TRBJ2-1	.	CASSPIGDRTYNEQFF	TGTGCCAGCAGTCCCATAGGGGACAGAACCTACAATGAGCAGTTCTTC
13	TRBV30	.	TRBJ1-2	many	CAGREDRNYGYTF	TGTGCCGGGAGGGAGGACAGAAACTATGGCTACACCTTC
16	TRBV28	.	TRBJ2-3	.	CASSPPPGLVQDTQYF	TGTGCCAGCAGTCCCCCCCCGGGACTGGTGCAGGATACGCAGTATTTT
14	TRBV18	.	TRBJ1-1	.	CASSPFRGDTEAFF	TGTGCCAGCTCACCGTTCAGGGGCGACACTGAAGCTTTCTTT
13	TRBV7-9	.	TRBJ1-1	many	CASSLRREGEAFF	TGTGCCAGCAGCTTACGTCGGGAAGGTGAAGCTTTCTTT
15	TRBV6-6	TRBD2	TRBJ2-1	many	CASRAGTTTNNEQFF	TGTGCCAGCAGAGCCGGGACTACCACCAACAATGAGCAGTTCTTC
14	TRBV4-1	TRBD2	TRBJ2-7	.	CASSPRTSGSLQYF	TGCGCCAGCAGCCCCAGGACTAGCGGGAGTCTTCAGTACTTC
14	TRBV28	TRBD1	TRBJ2-2	many	CASSSADRGGGLFF	TGTGCCAGCAGTTCCGCCGACAGGGGTGGTGGGCTGTTTTTT
17	TRBV7-8	.	TRBJ2-1	.	CASSLRWGGGNYNEQFF	TGTGCCAGCAGCTTAAGGTGGGGGGGCGGAAACTACAATGAGCAGTTCTTC
13	TRBV6-6	.	TRBJ2-5	many	CASSAGEQETQYF	TGTGCCAGCAGCGCAGGGGAACAAGAGACCCAGTACTTC
15	TRBV7-8	.	TRBJ2-7	few	CASSREAGRSYEQYF	TGTGCCAGCAGCCGCGAGGCAGGGCGAAGCTACGAGCAGTACTTC
13	TRBV7-9	.	TRBJ2-5	few	CASSSYGGETQYF	TGTGCCAGCAGCTCCTACGGGGGAGAGACCCAGTACTTC
16	TRBV5-4	TRBD1	TRBJ2-2	many	CASSGGPGQVAGELFF	TGTGCCAGCAGCGGCGGACCGGGACAGGTTGCAGGGGAGCTGTTTTTT
16	TRBV15	TRBD2	TRBJ2-3	few	CATSRGGGGNTDTQYF	TGTGCCACCAGCAGAGGTGGGGGGGGGAACACAGATACGCAGTATTTT
15	TRBV7-2	.	TRBJ1-3	many	CASRPGSNIGNTIYF	TGTGCCAGCAGACCCGGTAGCAACATAGGAAACACCATATATTTT
15	TRBV6-1	.	TRBJ1-1	few	CASSAQDSLNTEAFF	TGTGCCAGCAGTGCCCAGGACAGTTTGAACACTGAAGCTTTCTTT
15	TRBV6-6	.	TRBJ1-1	few	CASSYQGKLDTEAFF	TGTGCCAGCAGTTATCAGGGGAAATTAGACACTGAAGCTTTCTTT
15	TRBV7-6	.	TRBJ2-7	.	CASSLGSGKGYEQYF	TGTGCCAGCAGCCTCGGATCAGGGAAGGGATACGAGCAGTACTTC